This TCR beta chain was sequenced in a study of T cell changes during pregnancy in multiple sclerosis. The protocol was immunoSEQ multiplex PCR, while the TCRdb copy is restricted to in-frame clones and leaves out a portion. This table holds under 100,000 clones, more than 85% found once. CDR1 KGHSY and CDR2 FQNENV come from the germline V gene. V was shortened by 4 bases and J by 10 bases, with 10 bases between the two germline ends. The CDR3 is 12 residues long. The receptor was derived from a female donor in good health, enrolled as a control in a pregnancy study. The V gene is TRBV16, the J gene TRBJ1-4; tentative D call: TRBD1 (5 bases). Sequenced here: peripheral blood, sampled in the first trimester of pregnancy. This chain's CDR3 is CASSLQGGKLFF. CDR3 nucleotide sequence: TGTGCCAGCAGCCTCCAGGGCGGAAAACTGTTTTTT.